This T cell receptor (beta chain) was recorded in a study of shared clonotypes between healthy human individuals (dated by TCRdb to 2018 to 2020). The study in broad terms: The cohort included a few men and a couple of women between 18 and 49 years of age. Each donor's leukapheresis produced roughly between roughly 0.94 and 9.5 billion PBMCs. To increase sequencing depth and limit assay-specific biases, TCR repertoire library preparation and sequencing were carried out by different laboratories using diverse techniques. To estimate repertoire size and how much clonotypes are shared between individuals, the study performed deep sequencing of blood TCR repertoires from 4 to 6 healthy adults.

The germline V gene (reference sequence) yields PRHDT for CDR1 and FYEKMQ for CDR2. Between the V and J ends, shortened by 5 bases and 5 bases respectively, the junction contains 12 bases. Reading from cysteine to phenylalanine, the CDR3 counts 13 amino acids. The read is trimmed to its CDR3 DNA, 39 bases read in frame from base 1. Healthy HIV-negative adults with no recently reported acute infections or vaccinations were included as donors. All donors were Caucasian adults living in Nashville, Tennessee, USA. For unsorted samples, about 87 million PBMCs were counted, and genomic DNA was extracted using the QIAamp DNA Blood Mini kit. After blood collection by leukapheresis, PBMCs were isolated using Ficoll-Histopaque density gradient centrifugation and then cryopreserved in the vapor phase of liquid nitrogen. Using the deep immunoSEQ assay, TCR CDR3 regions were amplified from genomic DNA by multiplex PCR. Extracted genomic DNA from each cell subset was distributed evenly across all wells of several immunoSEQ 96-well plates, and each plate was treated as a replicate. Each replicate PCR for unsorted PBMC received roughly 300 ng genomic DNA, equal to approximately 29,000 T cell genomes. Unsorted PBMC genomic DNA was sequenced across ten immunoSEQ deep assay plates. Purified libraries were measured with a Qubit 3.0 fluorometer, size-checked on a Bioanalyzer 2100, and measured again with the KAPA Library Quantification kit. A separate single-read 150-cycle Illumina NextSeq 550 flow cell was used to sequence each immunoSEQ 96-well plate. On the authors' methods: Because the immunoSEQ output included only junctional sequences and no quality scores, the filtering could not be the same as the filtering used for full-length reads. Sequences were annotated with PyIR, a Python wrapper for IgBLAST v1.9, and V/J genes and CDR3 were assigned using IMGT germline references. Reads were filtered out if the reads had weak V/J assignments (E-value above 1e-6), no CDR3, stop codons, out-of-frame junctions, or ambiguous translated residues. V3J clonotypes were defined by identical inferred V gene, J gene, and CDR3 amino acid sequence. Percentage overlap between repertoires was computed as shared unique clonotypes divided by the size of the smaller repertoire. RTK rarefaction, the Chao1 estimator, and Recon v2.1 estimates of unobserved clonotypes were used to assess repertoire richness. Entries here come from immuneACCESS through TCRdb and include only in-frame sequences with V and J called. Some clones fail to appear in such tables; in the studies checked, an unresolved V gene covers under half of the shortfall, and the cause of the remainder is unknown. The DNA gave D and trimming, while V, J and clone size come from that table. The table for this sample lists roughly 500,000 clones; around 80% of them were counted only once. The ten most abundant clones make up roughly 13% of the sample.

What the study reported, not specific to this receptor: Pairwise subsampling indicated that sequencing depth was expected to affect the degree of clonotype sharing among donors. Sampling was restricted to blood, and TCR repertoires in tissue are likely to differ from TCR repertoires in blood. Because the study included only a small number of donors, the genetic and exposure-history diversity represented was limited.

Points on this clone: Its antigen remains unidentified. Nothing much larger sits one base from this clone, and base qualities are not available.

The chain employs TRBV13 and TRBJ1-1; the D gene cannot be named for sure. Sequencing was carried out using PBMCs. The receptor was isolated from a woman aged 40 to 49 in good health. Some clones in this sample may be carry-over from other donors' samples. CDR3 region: CASSPTRGTEAFF. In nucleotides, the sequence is TGTGCCAGCAGCCCGACCAGAGGGACTGAAGCTTTCTTT. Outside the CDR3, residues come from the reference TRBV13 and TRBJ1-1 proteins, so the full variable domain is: AAGVIQSPRHLIKEKRETATLKCYPIPRHDTVYWYQQGPGQDPQFLISFYEKMQSDKGSIPDRFSAQQFSDYHSELNMSSLELGDSALYFCASSPTRGTEAFFGQGTRLTVV.